The 30 T cell receptor beta chains in this list originate from one sample, sequenced in a study of cytomegalovirus exposure and HLA in healthy donors. Both 60 Vbeta primers and 13 Jbeta primers went into the PCR. TCRdb's table, derived via immunoSEQ multiplex PCR, lists solely in-frame clones and lacks some. The table shows approximately 200,000 clones, with almost 85% occurring only once. Sequenced sample: PBMCs. Source of these receptors: a woman aged 45-59 years in good health and CMV-seronegative.

The chain employs TRBV7-3 and TRBJ1-1, with no clear D. Germline V gene sequence: CDR1 SGHTA, CDR2 FQGTGA. Trimming shortened V by 0 bases and J by 2 bases, and 7 bases separated the two germline ends. The CDR3 is 14 amino acids. CDR3 DNA: TGTGCCAGCAGCTTAACCTCCGGTAACACTGAAGCTTTCTTT. It yields the protein CASSLTSGNTEAFF.

The chain combines TRBV7-2 with TRBJ2-7, with 8 bases that match TRBD2. From germline, CDR1 is SGHTA and CDR2 FQGNSA. CDR3 size: 15 residues. The trim removed 5 bases at V and 3 bases at J, leaving 9 bases unmatched. This CDR3 reads CASSPQTSAYYEQYF. CDR3 DNA: TGTGCCAGCAGCCCCCAGACTAGCGCTTACTACGAGCAGTACTTC.

This chain connects TRBV19 to TRBJ1-3; D possibly corresponds to TRBD1 (5 bases). V was clipped by 9 bases and J by 3 bases, with 12 bases between them. The germline V gene encodes CDR1 LNHDA and CDR2 SQIVND (reference sequence). The CDR3 loop spans 13 amino acids. The CDR3 spells CASNPGFGNTIYF. CDR3 coding DNA: TGTGCCAGCAACCCAGGGTTTGGAAACACCATATATTTT.

The rearrangement uses TRBV7-2 and TRBJ2-2; TRBD1 matches at 9 bases. CDR3 size: 15 residues. Germline CDR1 reads SGHTA; CDR2 reads FQGNSA. V lost 5 bases and J lost 5; bases outside the gene matches: 6. CDR3 sequence (DNA): TGTGCCAGCAGCCCTACAGGGGGCTTTACCGGGGAGCTGTTTTTT. It is translated as CASSPTGGFTGELFF.

The chain carries TRBV5-4 and TRBJ2-5; 8 positions match TRBD2. V trimming: 6 bases; J trimming: 5 bases; junction bases outside the gene matches: 6. The CDR3 loop spans 13 amino acids. The germline CDR1 and CDR2 sequences are SGHNT and YYREEE (reference sequence). The CDR3 is CASTRGLGETQYF. The CDR3 DNA is TGTGCCAGCACCAGGGGACTAGGGGAGACCCAGTACTTC.

The chain is built from TRBV5-4 and TRBJ2-1, with TRBD1 identical over 8 bases. The CDR3 has 15 amino acids. V shed 4 bases and J 4 bases; nucleotides not matched to a gene: 7. CDR1 is SGHNT and CDR2 is YYREEE in the germline V gene (reference sequence). The DNA of the CDR3 is TGTGCCAGCAGCCTCAGGGGGCGCCTATACAATGAGCAGTTCTTC. Translated, it gives CASSLRGRLYNEQFF.

The chain carries TRBV27 and TRBJ2-7; TRBD1 aligns across 10 bases. This CDR3 comprises 15 residues. V shed 5 bases, J shed 2 bases, and the junction held 6 bases outside the gene matches. Germline V gene data show CDR1 as MNHEY and CDR2 as SMNVEV (reference sequence). For the CDR3, the DNA is TGTGCCAGCAGTACGACAGGGGGCGCCCCCTACGAGCAGTACTTC. As protein: CASSTTGGAPYEQYF.

This chain links TRBV5-1 with TRBJ2-1, with D uncertain. The V end lost 2 bases, the J end lost 0 bases, and 9 bases lay between the germline ends. The CDR3 is made up of 15 amino acids. Germline-derived CDR1 and CDR2 are SGHRS and YFSETQ. This CDR3 is CASSFSSSSYNEQFF. CDR3 in DNA: TGCGCCAGCAGCTTTTCTAGTAGCTCCTACAATGAGCAGTTCTTC.

The rearrangement uses TRBV19 and TRBJ1-1, with a possible D match to TRBD1 (6 bases). V was trimmed by 6 bases and J by 1 base, leaving 15 bases between them. CDR3 length equals 15 residues. Germline V gene data show CDR1 as LNHDA and CDR2 as SQIVND (reference sequence). This CDR3 is CASRHGDISNTEAFF. In DNA, the CDR3 is TGTGCCAGTAGACACGGGGACATCTCGAACACTGAAGCTTTCTTT.

The V gene is TRBV9, the J gene TRBJ2-7; TRBD2 agrees at 8 bases. The CDR3 totals 15 residues. Germline V gives CDR1 SGDLS, CDR2 YYNGEE. J gave up 2 bases and V 0 bases, and 4 bases lay outside the gene matches. CDR3 region: CASSVAGTRTYEQYF. The CDR3 nucleotides read TGTGCCAGCAGCGTAGCTGGGACTAGGACCTACGAGCAGTACTTC.

The V call is TRBV15, the J call TRBJ2-3; 8 nucleotides line up with TRBD2. Germline assignment: CDR1 LNHNV and CDR2 YYDKDF (reference sequence). There are 15 residues in the CDR3. The J segment lost 3 bases and the V segment lost 3 bases, leaving 5 bases of the junction unmatched. CDR3 nucleotides: TGTGCCACCAGCAGGGCCGGGAGGGCTACAGATACGCAGTATTTT. This gives the protein CATSRAGRATDTQYF.

This clone was recorded once. The rearrangement uses TRBV28 and TRBJ2-7; 10 bases fit TRBD1. Germline values: CDR1 MDHEN, CDR2 SYDVKM. Trimming took 3 bases from V and 3 from J; bases not matched to a gene: 8. The CDR3 runs to 16 residues. The CDR3 sequence is CASSLGTGAAIYEQYF. As DNA, the CDR3 is TGTGCCAGCAGTTTGGGGACAGGGGCCGCGATCTACGAGCAGTACTTC.

This clone was seen only once. The chain joins TRBV5-1 to TRBJ1-2; D gene unclear. V was trimmed by 0 bases and J by 8 bases, leaving 11 bases between them. The CDR3 is made up of 13 amino acids. From germline, CDR1 is SGHRS and CDR2 YFSETQ. The chain's CDR3 is CASSLDGVGGYTF. CDR3 nucleotides: TGCGCCAGCAGCTTGGACGGGGTAGGGGGCTACACCTTC.

J is TRBJ1-4 and V is TRBV5-5, with 8 bases that match TRBD1. The germline V gene has CDR1 SGHKS and CDR2 YYEKEE (reference sequence). The length of the CDR3 is 15 residues. V dropped 5 bases and J dropped 7; count of bases not matched to a gene: 10. The CDR3 sequence: CASRIGTGGGEKLFF. CDR3 bases: TGTGCCAGCAGGATCGGGACAGGCGGTGGTGAAAAACTGTTTTTT.

This chain joins TRBV10-3 and TRBJ1-1, with 7 bases identical to TRBD1. The CDR3 sequence is 14 residues long. After removal of 5 bases from V and 0 bases from J, the junction contained 3 bases not matched to a gene. Germline CDR1 ENHRY, CDR2 SYGVKD. CDR3 sequence: CAISKTGMNTEAFF. CDR3 nucleotides: TGTGCCATCAGTAAGACAGGGATGAACACTGAAGCTTTCTTT.

The chain joins TRBV5-4 to TRBJ2-5; 8 bases map to TRBD2. Germline values: CDR1 SGHNT, CDR2 YYREEE (reference sequence). CDR3 length: 14 residues. V shed 3 bases, J shed 5 bases, and the junction held 6 bases outside the gene matches. The CDR3 coding sequence is TGTGCCAGCAGCTCACAAGCGGGAGTTGAGACCCAGTACTTC. Its protein product is CASSSQAGVETQYF. The whole variable domain, remainder taken from reference TRBV5-4 and TRBJ2-5, is ETGVTQSPTHLIKTRGQQVTLRCSSQSGHNTVSWYQQALGQGPQFIFQYYREEENGRGNFPPRFSGLQFPNYSSELNVNALELDDSALYLCASSSQAGVETQYFGPGTRLLVL.

The chain employs TRBV5-6 and TRBJ2-7; 9 positions agree with TRBD1. The CDR3 has 15 residues. Losses at the gene ends were 2 bases for V and 1 base for J; bases not matched to a gene: 4. CDR1 SGHDT and CDR2 YYEEEE come from the germline V gene. The CDR3: CASSFGTGISYEQYF. DNA for the CDR3: TGTGCCAGCAGCTTCGGGACAGGGATTTCCTACGAGCAGTACTTC.

Concerning this clone: One end of the junction varies from germline; a read error may be responsible. The chain recombines TRBV6-1 with TRBJ2-1, with 7 nucleotides matching TRBD1. The CDR3 has 13 residues. Germline CDR1 reads MNHNS; CDR2 reads SASEGT. The chain's CDR3 is CASSSGQVAEQFF. The DNA for the CDR3 is TGTGCCAGCAGTTCCGGACAGGTCGCTGAGCAATTCTTC.

The chain couples TRBV30 to TRBJ1-1; D call uncertain. Germline lookup yields CDR1 GTSNPN and CDR2 SVGIG (reference sequence). Trimming took off 7 bases at V and 5 bases at J, with 11 bases between the two ends. The length of the CDR3 is 11 residues. The DNA of the CDR3 is TGTGCCTCCTACAGATGGACTGAAGCTTTCTTT. Amino acids: CASYRWTEAFF.

The chain recombines TRBV7-2 with TRBJ2-4; TRBD2 agrees at 7 bases. Germline loops: CDR1 SGHTA, CDR2 FQGNSA. The CDR3 runs to 14 residues. With V trimmed by 5 bases and J by 6 bases, 7 bases remained unmatched. The CDR3 DNA reads TGTGCCAGCAGCCGAACTAGCGCTCCAAACATTCAGTACTTC. This sequence encodes CASSRTSAPNIQYF. Based on the CDR3 plus reference TRBV7-2 and TRBJ2-4, the full variable domain is GAGVSQSPSNKVTEKGKDVELRCDPISGHTALYWYRQSLGQGLEFLIYFQGNSAPDKSGLPSDRFSAERTGGSVSTLTIQRTQQEDSAVYLCASSRTSAPNIQYFGAGTRLSVL.

The V gene is TRBV6-1, the J gene TRBJ2-7, with 13 bases matching TRBD2. Germline CDR1 and CDR2: MNHNS and SASEGT. The CDR3 is 18 residues long. The V segment lost 3 bases and the J segment 4 bases; nucleotides outside the gene matches: 12. The CDR3 loop reads CASSDPLLAGGPSYEQYF. The DNA of the CDR3 is TGTGCCAGCAGTGACCCCTTACTAGCGGGAGGGCCCTCGTACGAGCAGTACTTC.

The J gene is TRBJ1-5, the V gene TRBV6-1; D uncertain. Germline CDR1 reads MNHNS; CDR2 reads SASEGT. This CDR3 comprises 14 residues. V dropped 4 bases and J dropped 4 bases, with 11 bases sitting between them. The CDR3 sequence: CASSAAPANQPQHF. The CDR3 DNA is TGTGCCAGCAGTGCCGCACCCGCGAATCAGCCCCAGCATTTT.

The V call is TRBV2, the J call TRBJ2-7, with TRBD1 matching 8 bases. This CDR3 is 14 amino acids long. The J segment lost 3 bases and the V segment lost 5 bases, leaving 6 bases of the junction unmatched. The germline CDR1 and CDR2 sequences are SNHLY and FYNNEI. The CDR3 DNA reads TGTGCCAGCAGTCCGGACAGGGTGAGCTACGAGCAGTACTTC. The encoded protein is CASSPDRVSYEQYF.

The gene calls are TRBV7-2 and TRBJ1-1, with D perhaps TRBD1 (5 bases). This CDR3 spans 13 amino acids. V shed 5 bases and J shed 1 base, with 8 bases lying between them. Germline V lookup: CDR1 SGHTA, CDR2 FQGNSA. CDR3 region: CASSRDWNTEAFF. The CDR3 bases are TGTGCCAGCAGCCGGGACTGGAACACTGAAGCTTTCTTT.

The chain recombines TRBV9 with TRBJ2-5; 9 positions match TRBD1. The junction had 5 bases not matched to a gene; V was cut back by 2 bases and J by 0 bases. CDR3 length: 16 amino acids. Germline CDR1 is SGDLS and CDR2 is YYNGEE. For the CDR3, the DNA is TGTGCCAGCAGCGTCGGGGACAGGGTCTACCAAGAGACCCAGTACTTC. Protein product: CASSVGDRVYQETQYF.

The chain is built from TRBV28 and TRBJ2-7, with TRBD2 matching 7 bases. The V gene end was trimmed by 7 bases and the J gene end by 2 bases; junction bases not matched to a gene: 5. Looked up from germline, CDR1 is MDHEN and CDR2 is SYDVKM. The CDR3 loop spans 13 amino acids. CDR3 DNA: TGTGCCAGCACCACTAGCGCTCCCTACGAGCAGTACTTC. It codes for CASTTSAPYEQYF.

The CDR3 DNA follows: TGTGCCAGCAGTCCGGGGGGATTCGAGCAGTACTTC. The encoded protein is CASSPGGFEQYF. The chain recombines TRBV27 with TRBJ2-7; 7 bases match TRBD2. The CDR3 has 12 residues. The germline V gene has CDR1 MNHEY and CDR2 SMNVEV (reference sequence). V trimming: 5 bases; J trimming: 6 bases; junction bases outside the gene matches: 4.

The J gene is TRBJ2-5, the V gene TRBV7-6; D is possibly TRBD1 (6 bases). Germline values: CDR1 SGHVS, CDR2 FNYEAQ. The CDR3 is 17 residues long. Trimming removed 2 bases at V and 5 bases at J, with 21 bases between. In nucleotides, the CDR3 is TGTGCCAGCAGCTTACACAGGGTATCAGGGGAGCATGAGACCCAGTACTTC. Residues: CASSLHRVSGEHETQYF.

This clone was seen only a few times. For the CDR3, the DNA is TGTGCCAGCACCGAGGGTGGCCTCGGGGAGCCCCAGCATTTT. Translation gives CASTEGGLGEPQHF. V gene TRBV2 combines with J gene TRBJ1-5; D gene uncertain. V lost 7 bases and J 8 bases, leaving 18 bases between the germline ends. The germline CDR1 and CDR2 sequences are SNHLY and FYNNEI. The length of the CDR3 is 14 residues. Full variable domain (remainder filled in from reference TRBV2 and TRBJ1-5): EPEVTQTPSHQVTQMGQEVILRCVPISNHLYFYWYRQILGQKVEFLVSFYNNEISEKSEIFDDQFSVERPDGSNFTLKIRSTKLEDSAMYFCASTEGGLGEPQHFGDGTRLSIL.

This chain links TRBV30 with TRBJ1-1, with no clear D. Germline V gives CDR1 GTSNPN, CDR2 SVGIG (reference sequence). The CDR3 has 12 residues. V was trimmed by 1 base and J by 4 bases, leaving 7 bases between them. The CDR3 is CAWSAGSTEAFF. CDR3 DNA: TGTGCCTGGAGTGCTGGGAGCACTGAAGCTTTCTTT.